Below, 15 T cell receptor beta chains from the same sample are listed, as sequenced in a study of blood T cell repertoires in COVID-19. Using immunoSEQ multiplex PCR, the repertoire was profiled, and TCRdb retains in-frame clones only, with some absent. The data show around 130,000 clones, about 81% seen once. Sequenced input: peripheral blood. The receptors originated from a woman older than 75 with acute or convalescent COVID-19.

The V gene is TRBV4-1, the J gene TRBJ1-6; perhaps TRBD1 as D (6 bases). Germline assignment: CDR1 MGHRA and CDR2 YSYEKL. Trimming pared 1 base from V and 10 bases from J, leaving 20 bases between. The CDR3 covers 17 residues. CDR3 DNA sequence: TGCGCCAGCAGCCAAGTCTCTTCGCTAGACAGGAGGTCACCCCTCCACTTT. Encoded protein: CASSQVSSLDRRSPLHF.

The chain joins TRBV7-8 to TRBJ2-1, with 14 bases lining up with TRBD2. The CDR3 covers 16 residues. The J segment lost 9 bases and the V segment lost 4 bases, leaving 8 bases of the junction unmatched. Looked up from germline, CDR1 is SGHVS and CDR2 is FQNEAQ. This CDR3 is CASSSRTSGGRGEQFF. The CDR3 DNA reads TGTGCCAGCAGCTCCCGGACTAGCGGGGGGCGGGGTGAGCAGTTCTTC. Combining the CDR3 with reference TRBV7-8 and TRBJ2-1 gives the whole variable domain GAGVSQSPRYKVAKRGQDVALRCDPISGHVSLFWYQQALGQGPEFLTYFQNEAQLDKSGLPSDRFFAERPEGSVSTLKIQRTQQEDSAVYLCASSSRTSGGRGEQFFGPGTRLTVL.

This clone was observed a single time. V gene TRBV7-2 combines with J gene TRBJ2-1; 9 nucleotides match TRBD1. The CDR3 runs to 15 residues. Germline V lookup: CDR1 SGHTA, CDR2 FQGNSA. J was trimmed by 2 bases and V by 5 bases; bases with no gene match: 4. CDR3 protein: CASSGRDRAYNEQFF. CDR3 coding DNA: TGTGCCAGCAGCGGACGGGACAGGGCCTACAATGAGCAGTTCTTC.

The chain is built from TRBV6-5 and TRBJ1-1, with D possibly being TRBD1 (5 bases). Looked up from germline, CDR1 is MNHEY and CDR2 is SVGAGI. This CDR3 is built from 13 residues. Trimming shortened V by 5 bases and J by 7 bases, and 14 bases separated the two germline ends. The chain's CDR3 is CASSTDSRDEAFF. The CDR3 DNA reads TGTGCCAGCAGTACTGACAGTAGGGATGAAGCTTTCTTT.

The V call is TRBV6-5, the J call TRBJ2-3, with 9 bases identical to TRBD2. This CDR3 region has 14 residues. Per the germline V gene, CDR1 is MNHEY and CDR2 is SVGAGI. The trim removed 5 bases at V and 5 bases at J, leaving 5 bases unmatched. CDR3 DNA sequence: TGTGCCAGCAGTATAGCGGGAGCGGGAGATACGCAGTATTTT. This encodes CASSIAGAGDTQYF.

CDR3 amino acids: CASGTSGSETQYF. As DNA, the CDR3 is TGTGCTAGTGGTACCTCAGGGTCAGAGACCCAGTACTTC. The rearrangement uses TRBV12-5 and TRBJ2-5, with D tentatively TRBD1 (5 bases). V shed 5 bases and J shed 4 bases, with 11 bases lying between them. The V gene's germline CDR1 is LGHNT and CDR2 FRNRAP. CDR3 length: 13 residues.

The chain has TRBV19 and TRBJ1-5, with TRBD1 identical over 7 bases. This CDR3 spans 13 amino acids. The trim removed 5 bases at V and 7 bases at J, leaving 5 bases unmatched. Germline CDR1 reads LNHDA; CDR2 reads SQIVND (reference sequence). CDR3 in amino acids: CASSEDRVQPQHF. The CDR3 nucleotides are TGTGCCAGTAGTGAAGACAGGGTACAGCCCCAGCATTTT. Full variable domain (rest looked up from reference TRBV19 and TRBJ1-5): DGGITQSPKYLFRKEGQNVTLSCEQNLNHDAMYWYRQDPGQGLRLIYYSQIVNDFQKGDIAEGYSVSREKKESFPLTVTSAQKNPTAFYLCASSEDRVQPQHFGDGTRLSIL.

The genes are TRBV9 and TRBJ2-2, with D possibly called TRBD1 or TRBD2 (9 bases each). This CDR3 is built from 23 residues. Germline V CDR1 and CDR2: SGDLS, YYNGEE. Trimming stripped 0 bases from V and 5 bases from J, with 35 bases between. CDR3 loop: CASSVEGTGRAEREEVRTGELFF. CDR3 nucleotides: TGTGCCAGCAGCGTAGAAGGGACAGGGAGGGCTGAGCGGGAGGAGGTTAGGACCGGGGAGCTGTTTTTT.

The rearrangement links TRBV19 to TRBJ2-7; D remains ambiguous. CDR3 length: 15 residues. The germline gives CDR1 LNHDA, CDR2 SQIVND (reference sequence). V lost 6 bases and J lost 2, with 17 bases in between. The CDR3 loop is CASSSTPNSPYEQYF. The CDR3 coding sequence is TGTGCCAGTAGCTCCACCCCTAACAGCCCCTACGAGCAGTACTTC.

The V gene is TRBV6-6, the J gene TRBJ2-3, with TRBD1 matching over 10 bases. Germline values: CDR1 MNHNY, CDR2 SVGAGI (reference sequence). Trimming at V came to 4 bases and at J to 6 bases, leaving 10 bases not matched to a gene. This CDR3 spans 16 amino acids. The CDR3 sequence: CASSWPRDRGGDTQYF. In nucleotides, the CDR3 is TGTGCCAGCAGTTGGCCCCGGGACAGGGGAGGGGATACGCAGTATTTT.

This rearrangement joins TRBV7-9 to TRBJ2-1, with a possible D match to TRBD1 (5 bases). Germline V gene data show CDR1 as SEHNR and CDR2 as FQNEAQ (reference sequence). This CDR3 is 13 amino acids long. V was shortened by 5 bases and J by 3 bases, with 8 bases between the two germline ends. CDR3 sequence: CASSPGYYNEQFF. The CDR3 DNA follows: TGTGCCAGCAGCCCAGGGTACTACAATGAGCAGTTCTTC.

The V gene is TRBV6-1, the J gene TRBJ2-4; TRBD2 agrees at 13 bases. The germline gives CDR1 MNHNS, CDR2 SASEGT. This CDR3 contains 14 residues. With V trimmed by 6 bases and J by 11 bases, 7 bases remained unmatched. The CDR3 DNA reads TGTGCCAGCAGCCCCGGACTAGCGGGGGTTTTTCAGTACTTC. It specifies CASSPGLAGVFQYF.

The V call is TRBV19, the J call TRBJ1-1; maybe TRBD1 (6 bases). Per the germline V gene, CDR1 is LNHDA and CDR2 is SQIVND (reference sequence). The V and J ends lost 5 bases and 4 bases respectively, with 20 bases between them. The CDR3 runs to 16 residues. Here the CDR3 DNA reads TGTGCCAGTAGTGGAGGGGGGGTGAACGTAGGCACTGAAGCTTTCTTT. Translating gives CASSGGGVNVGTEAFF.

This chain joins TRBV2 and TRBJ1-5; 10 bases line up with TRBD1. The V and J ends lost 7 bases and 2 bases, in that order; junction bases with no gene match: 5. CDR3 size: 15 residues. Germline values: CDR1 SNHLY, CDR2 FYNNEI. In DNA form, the CDR3 reads TGTGCCAGCACCTTGACAGGGGGCGGCAATCAGCCCCAGCATTTT. Amino acids: CASTLTGGGNQPQHF.

This chain links TRBV2 with TRBJ2-1, with D possibly being TRBD2 (6 bases). V was clipped by 3 bases and J by 0 bases, with 12 bases between them. CDR1 is SNHLY and CDR2 is FYNNEI in the germline V gene. The CDR3 extends over 16 amino acids. The CDR3, as DNA: TGTGCCAGCAGTGATCCCGCGGGACCCTCCTACAATGAGCAGTTCTTC. This codes for CASSDPAGPSYNEQFF.